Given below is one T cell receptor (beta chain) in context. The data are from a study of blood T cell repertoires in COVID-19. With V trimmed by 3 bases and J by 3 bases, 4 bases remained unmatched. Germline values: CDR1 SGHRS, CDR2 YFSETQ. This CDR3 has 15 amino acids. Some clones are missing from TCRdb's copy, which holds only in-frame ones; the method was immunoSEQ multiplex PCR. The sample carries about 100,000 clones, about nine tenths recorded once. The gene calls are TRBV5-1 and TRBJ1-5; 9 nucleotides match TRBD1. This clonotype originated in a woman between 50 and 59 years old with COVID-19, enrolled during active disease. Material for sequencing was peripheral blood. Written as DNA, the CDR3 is TGCGCCAGCAGCTCGGGACAGGGAAACAATCAGCCCCAGCATTTT. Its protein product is CASSSGQGNNQPQHF.